The rows below give T cell receptor beta chains drawn from one sample of a study of blood T cells in healthy people across ages. TCRdb reanalysed the 5' RACE reads using MiXCR and keeps one entry per CDR3 protein. The profile shows fewer than 750,000 distinct CDR3 sequences, about 45% of them singletons. The sample comprised blood. All receptors come from an older man in good health. CDR3s include the opening cysteine and the closing phenylalanine or tryptophan. Fields, in order: V gene, clone size, D gene, J gene, CDR3 DNA, CDR3 protein. The D gene is left open where the match is weak. Where a row states a size, it is once, few, many or the class of an expanded clone; other rows omit it.

>TRBV5-1|.|.|TRBJ2-1
TGCGCCAGCAAATCCGGGGGGCTTTACAATGAGCAGTTCTTC
CASKSGGLYNEQFF
>TRBV7-3|.|TRBD2|TRBJ2-1
TGTGCCAGCAGCTTAACTGTGCTAGCGGGAGGGTACAATGAGCAGTTCTTC
CASSLTVLAGGYNEQFF
>TRBV12-3/TRBV12-4|few|.|TRBJ1-1
TGTGCCAGCAGTCGTCAGACTGGAATCACTGAAGCTTTCTTT
CASSRQTGITEAFF
>TRBV4-3|few|.|TRBJ2-3
TGCGCCAGCAGCCAAGGACAGTTTTCGGATACGCAGTATTTT
CASSQGQFSDTQYF
>TRBV7-2|few|.|TRBJ2-7
TGTGCCAGCAGCTTAGATGGAGGGCCGGACGAGCAGTACTTC
CASSLDGGPDEQYF
>TRBV11-3|.|.|TRBJ2-5
TGTGCCAGCAGCTTATCCCCCTCGGAGACCCAGTACTTC
CASSLSPSETQYF
>TRBV19|.|TRBD2|TRBJ2-5
TGTGCAGCAGGACTAGCGTCGGAGACCCAGTACTTC
CAAGLASETQYF
>TRBV9|few|.|TRBJ2-1
TGTGCCAGCAGCGGAGCCCCCGGGAAGGAGGTTAGGGAGCAGTTCTTC
CASSGAPGKEVREQFF
>TRBV4-1|.|.|TRBJ2-1
TGCGCCAGCAGCCAAGATCATGAGGGCGGCAATGAGCAGTTCTTC
CASSQDHEGGNEQFF
>TRBV11-2|many|TRBD2|TRBJ2-3
TGTGCCAGCAAAAGGACTAGCGGGGGGGCCCGTACAGATACGCAGTATTTT
CASKRTSGGARTDTQYF
>TRBV29-1|.|TRBD1|TRBJ1-2
TGCAGCGCAAGACAGGGATTAGGCTATGGCTACACCTTC
CSARQGLGYGYTF
>TRBV29-1|.|.|TRBJ2-5
TGCAGCGTTGAAACTCTGTCGTCGGGGACCCAGTACTTC
CSVETLSSGTQYF
>TRBV7-2|many|.|TRBJ2-3
TGTGCCAGCAGCTGGGCCTTTGCGACAGATACGCAGTATTTT
CASSWAFATDTQYF
>TRBV6-2/TRBV6-3|.|.|TRBJ2-4
TGTGCCAGCGCCAGGAGAGGGGGCGCGACCCGAACTACTAGCGGAGGCAACATTCAGTACTTC
CASARRGGATRTTSGGNIQYF
>TRBV4-1|.|TRBD1|TRBJ1-1
TGCGCCGGCAGCCAAGGCGGACAGGGTGGAACTGAAGCTTTCTTT
CAGSQGGQGGTEAFF
>TRBV12-3/TRBV12-4|.|TRBD2|TRBJ2-7
TGTGCCAGCAGCACTAGCGGGGGGGCGTCGGAGCAGTACTTC
CASSTSGGASEQYF
>TRBV7-9|few|.|TRBJ1-1
TGTGCCAGCAGCTTAGGGGCAGCGAGCACTGAAGCTTTCTTT
CASSLGAASTEAFF
>TRBV18|.|.|TRBJ2-3
TGTGCCAGCTCACTCTCCGGGACCGCGGAAGATACGCAGTATTTT
CASSLSGTAEDTQYF
>TRBV12-3/TRBV12-4|.|.|TRBJ2-1
TGTGCCAGCACGTTTAAGGTCGGGACGTACGGAGAGACCCAGTTCTTC
CASTFKVGTYGETQFF
>TRBV9|.|.|TRBJ2-7
TGTGCCAGCAGCCCCTCGGGCAGCCCCTACGAGCAGTACTTC
CASSPSGSPYEQYF
>TRBV4-3|few|TRBD1|TRBJ1-4
TGCGCCAGCAGTCAACAGGGGGCAACTAATGAAAAACTGTTTTTT
CASSQQGATNEKLFF
>TRBV6-2/TRBV6-3|few|.|TRBJ1-2
TGTGCCAGCAGTTACTCAGGGCTTCGTGGCTACACCTTC
CASSYSGLRGYTF
>TRBV6-6|few|.|TRBJ1-2
TGTGCCAGCAGACCTGATCCGACAGGATCGATCTATGGCTACACCTTC
CASRPDPTGSIYGYTF
>TRBV4-3|few|.|TRBJ1-2
TGCGCCAGCAGCCAAGCGATTTTAGGGAGCGGCTATGGCTACACCTTC
CASSQAILGSGYGYTF
>TRBV4-3|.|.|TRBJ2-5
TGCGCCAGCAGCCCTCTTGTGGCCGAAGAGCAGTACTTC
CASSPLVAEEQYF
>TRBV29-1|.|.|TRBJ1-2
TGCAGCGTTGACGTAAAAGCTGGGGACTATGGCTACACCTTC
CSVDVKAGDYGYTF